The following is a TCR beta chain sequence with its context. This record comes from a study of cytomegalovirus exposure and HLA in healthy donors. CDR1 LNHDA and CDR2 SQIVND come from the germline V gene (reference sequence). Trimming removed 7 bases from V and 8 bases from J, with 11 bases in between. CDR3 length: 11 residues. TCRdb's copy holds only in-frame clones and misses some; the assay was immunoSEQ multiplex PCR. The table records 130,000 to 150,000 clones, roughly nine tenths of them present only once. Sequenced material: PBMCs. The TCR was taken from a woman under 30 in good health and CMV-seropositive. The chain has TRBV19 and TRBJ1-2; tentatively, D is TRBD1 (6 bases). The CDR3 is CASKGGLGYTF. CDR3 coding DNA: TGTGCCAGTAAGGGGGGGCTCGGCTACACCTTC.